These T cell receptor beta chains were read from a single sample in a study of T cell responses to AZD1222 COVID-19 vaccine. Assay: immunoSEQ multiplex PCR; the TCRdb copy retains only in-frame clones and omits some. The sample lists about 93,000 clones, under 90% occurring once. Here the sequenced sample was peripheral blood, taken on day 0 of MenACWY control vaccination. These receptor sequences come from an adult in good health. Each CDR3 is given with its conserved first and last residue. A D gene is named only where the DNA matches it firmly. Part of the rows lack a size; the others show once, few, many or a class for expanded clones.

CDR3 DNA | CDR3 protein | J gene | V gene | CDR3 length | D gene | clone size
TGTGCCAGCAGCCAAGTTGGGCAGCGGGTTTACCTCTCTGGAAACACCATATATTTT | CASSQVGQRVYLSGNTIYF | TRBJ1-3 | TRBV4-2 | 19 | . | .
TGTGCCAGTAGTTCCGGGGGCGCCTACGAGCAGTACTTC | CASSSGGAYEQYF | TRBJ2-7 | TRBV19 | 13 | . | .
TGTGCCAGCAGTTTCCTCCAGGCTCACACCGGGGAGCTGTTTTTT | CASSFLQAHTGELFF | TRBJ2-2 | TRBV27 | 15 | . | .
TGTGCCAGTAGTATCCCGGCTAGCACCTACAATGAGCAGTTCTTC | CASSIPASTYNEQFF | TRBJ2-1 | TRBV19 | 15 | . | .
TGTGCCAGCAGCAGGACAGGGCTAGGTGACACTGAAGCTTTCTTT | CASSRTGLGDTEAFF | TRBJ1-1 | TRBV14 | 15 | TRBD1 | .
TGTGCCAGCAGTTACGGTAGGGAGAGAGCTTTCTTT | CASSYGRERAFF | TRBJ1-1 | TRBV6-2/TRBV6-3 | 12 | . | .
TGTGCCAGCAGCGCCGAACCGGGGGGGGCCTACGAGCAGTACTTC | CASSAEPGGAYEQYF | TRBJ2-7 | TRBV7-2 | 15 | TRBD2 | .
TGTGCCAGCAGCTTAGCCTCTGAGGGTGAAAAACTGTTTTTT | CASSLASEGEKLFF | TRBJ1-4 | TRBV7-9 | 14 | . | once
TGTGCCAGCAGTACACCGGGACAGGGCTTGGGGGATACGCAGTATTTT | CASSTPGQGLGDTQYF | TRBJ2-3 | TRBV27 | 16 | TRBD1 | .
TGTGCCAGCAGCCCTAGCCGGGCGGGAGATACGCAGTATTTT | CASSPSRAGDTQYF | TRBJ2-3 | TRBV3-1/TRBV3-2 | 14 | . | .
TGTGCCAGCAGTGTTCACAAGACCGGGGAGCTGTTTTTT | CASSVHKTGELFF | TRBJ2-2 | TRBV28 | 13 | . | .
TGTGCCAGCAGCCACAGGGAGAACACTGAAGCTTTCTTT | CASSHRENTEAFF | TRBJ1-1 | TRBV6-5 | 13 | . | few
TGTGCCAGCAGCTCCCAGACAGGGGTCCAAGAGACCCAGTACTTC | CASSSQTGVQETQYF | TRBJ2-5 | TRBV5-5 | 15 | TRBD1 | .
TGCGCCAGCAGCTTCGGACAGCTAAACTCCTATAATTCACCCCTCCACTTT | CASSFGQLNSYNSPLHF | TRBJ1-6 | TRBV5-1 | 17 | . | .
TGTGCCAGCAGCGTCGGGGACGACTCCTACGAGCAGTACTTC | CASSVGDDSYEQYF | TRBJ2-7 | TRBV9 | 14 | . | .
TGTGCCAGCAGCTTGGTCCTCCTTGTCCGAGGGGGCGCTAGGGGCTACACCTTC | CASSLVLLVRGGARGYTF | TRBJ1-2 | TRBV5-4 | 18 | TRBD1 | .
TGTGCCAGTTGTGATGGTGTTAGCAATCAGCCCCAGCATTTT | CASCDGVSNQPQHF | TRBJ1-5 | TRBV19 | 14 | . | .
TGTGCCAGCAGCCCACCCGATCAGCCCCAGCATTTT | CASSPPDQPQHF | TRBJ1-5 | TRBV12-3/TRBV12-4 | 12 | . | few
TGTGCCAGCAGCTTAGTAACAGGAAACTACGAGCAGTACTTC | CASSLVTGNYEQYF | TRBJ2-7 | TRBV7-8 | 14 | . | .
TGTGCCTGGAGTCTAACGGGTATTGTCGGCTACACCTTC | CAWSLTGIVGYTF | TRBJ1-2 | TRBV30 | 13 | . | .
TGTGCCAGCAGTCAGGACAGAATCCCTGGCTACACCTTC | CASSQDRIPGYTF | TRBJ1-2 | TRBV6-6 | 13 | . | .
TGTGCCAGCAGCCAAGTTCTAGCGGGGGGAGAGACCCAGTACTTC | CASSQVLAGGETQYF | TRBJ2-5 | TRBV14 | 15 | TRBD2 | .
TGTGCCAGCAGTTTGGACAGCTTCTACGAGCAGTACTTC | CASSLDSFYEQYF | TRBJ2-7 | TRBV27 | 13 | . | few
TGTGCCAGCAGCGAGGGATGGACGGGGAGGGCCGATGGCTACACCTTC | CASSEGWTGRADGYTF | TRBJ1-2 | TRBV21-1 | 16 | . | .
TGTGCCAGCAGCTTGGACAGGACCGGGGAGCTGTTTTTT | CASSLDRTGELFF | TRBJ2-2 | TRBV5-6 | 13 | . | .
TGTGCCAGCAGCCGGCCAGACAGGGACTATGGCTACACCTTC | CASSRPDRDYGYTF | TRBJ1-2 | TRBV5-4 | 14 | TRBD1 | .
TGTGCCAGCAGTCGGACAGCCACAACCTACGAGCAGTACTTC | CASSRTATTYEQYF | TRBJ2-7 | TRBV6-5 | 14 | . | .
TGTGCCAGCAGCCAAGATTGGGCCTCAGGGGGCGCCGAGACCCAGTACTTC | CASSQDWASGGAETQYF | TRBJ2-5 | TRBV4-2 | 17 | TRBD1 | .
TGCGCCAGCAGCTTGTCCTGGGAGCAGTTCTTC | CASSLSWEQFF | TRBJ2-1 | TRBV5-1 | 11 | . | .
TGCGCCAGCAGCTTGGCACTAGCGGACAATGAGCAGTTCTTC | CASSLALADNEQFF | TRBJ2-1 | TRBV5-1 | 14 | TRBD2 | .
TGCGCCAGCAGTGAGGACAGGGGGCTTGGCGAAAAACTGTTTTTT | CASSEDRGLGEKLFF | TRBJ1-4 | TRBV10-2 | 15 | TRBD1 | .
TGCGCCAGCAGCTTGAGACAGGGCGGAACTGAAGCTTTCTTT | CASSLRQGGTEAFF | TRBJ1-1 | TRBV5-1 | 14 | TRBD1 | .
TGCAGTGCCCCCGATACGCAGTATTTT | CSAPDTQYF | TRBJ2-3 | TRBV20-1 | 9 | . | .
TGTGCCAGTAGTATAGGACGAAACTCCTACGAGCAGTACTTC | CASSIGRNSYEQYF | TRBJ2-7 | TRBV19 | 14 | . | few
TGCGCCAGCAGCCAAGATCTCCTTTACAATGAGCAGTTCTTC | CASSQDLLYNEQFF | TRBJ2-1 | TRBV4-1 | 14 | . | .
TGTGCCAGCAGCTACAGGACAGGGGGGGACACTGAAGCTTTCTTT | CASSYRTGGDTEAFF | TRBJ1-1 | TRBV7-2 | 15 | TRBD1 | .
TGTGCCAGCAGCCGAGGTAGCGGGGGGCCCTACACCGGGGAGCTGTTTTTT | CASSRGSGGPYTGELFF | TRBJ2-2 | TRBV7-3 | 17 | TRBD2 | .
TGTGCCAGCAGCTTAAATAGCGGGGGCCTAAGATCCGGGGAGCTGTTTTTT | CASSLNSGGLRSGELFF | TRBJ2-2 | TRBV7-2 | 17 | TRBD2 | once
TGTGCCAGCAGCTGGTGGGCGGGCCTGAACACTGAAGCTTTCTTT | CASSWWAGLNTEAFF | TRBJ1-1 | TRBV5-8 | 15 | . | .
TGTGCCAGCAGTTTACACCCCACAGATACGCAGTATTTT | CASSLHPTDTQYF | TRBJ2-3 | TRBV12-3/TRBV12-4 | 13 | . | .
TGCAGCACTACAGGGGACAATGAGCAGTTCTTC | CSTTGDNEQFF | TRBJ2-1 | TRBV29-1 | 11 | TRBD1 | .
TGTGCCAGCAGTTTAGCCCCCGGTAGGACAGGGGACTATGGCTACACCTTC | CASSLAPGRTGDYGYTF | TRBJ1-2 | TRBV28 | 17 | TRBD1 | .